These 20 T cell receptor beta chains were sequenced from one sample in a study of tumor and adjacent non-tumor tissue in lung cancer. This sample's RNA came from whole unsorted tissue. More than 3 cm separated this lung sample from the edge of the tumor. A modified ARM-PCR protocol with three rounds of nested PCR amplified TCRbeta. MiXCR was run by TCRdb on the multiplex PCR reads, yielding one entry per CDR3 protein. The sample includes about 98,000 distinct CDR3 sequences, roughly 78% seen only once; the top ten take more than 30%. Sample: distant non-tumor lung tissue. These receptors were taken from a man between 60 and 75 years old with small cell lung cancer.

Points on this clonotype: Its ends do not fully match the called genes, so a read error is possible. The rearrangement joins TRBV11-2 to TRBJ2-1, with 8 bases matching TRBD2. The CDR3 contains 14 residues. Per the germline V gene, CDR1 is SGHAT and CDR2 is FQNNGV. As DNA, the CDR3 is TGTGCCAGCCAGAAACGGGAGGGCGATAATGAGCAGTCCTTC. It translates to CASQKREGDNEQSF.

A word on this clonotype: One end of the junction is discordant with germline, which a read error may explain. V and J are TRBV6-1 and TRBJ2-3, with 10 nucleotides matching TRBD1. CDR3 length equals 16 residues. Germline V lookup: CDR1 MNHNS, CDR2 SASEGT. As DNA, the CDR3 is TGTGCCAGTAGTGAAGGGGACAGACAGGGGGCGGATACGCAGTATTTT. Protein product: CASSEGDRQGADTQYF.

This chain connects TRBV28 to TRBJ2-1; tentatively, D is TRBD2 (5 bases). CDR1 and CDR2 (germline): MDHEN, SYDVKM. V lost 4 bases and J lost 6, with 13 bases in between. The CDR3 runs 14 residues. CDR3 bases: TGTGCCAGCAGTTCGTCTAGCCCGAGCAATGAGCAGTTCTTC. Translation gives CASSSSSPSNEQFF.

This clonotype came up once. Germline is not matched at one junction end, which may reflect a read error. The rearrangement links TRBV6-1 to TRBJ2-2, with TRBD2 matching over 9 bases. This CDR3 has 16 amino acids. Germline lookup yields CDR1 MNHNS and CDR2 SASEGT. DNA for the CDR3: TGTGCCAGCAGTGGGCTAGCGGGAATAAACACCGGGAAGCTGTTTTTT. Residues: CASSGLAGINTGKLFF.

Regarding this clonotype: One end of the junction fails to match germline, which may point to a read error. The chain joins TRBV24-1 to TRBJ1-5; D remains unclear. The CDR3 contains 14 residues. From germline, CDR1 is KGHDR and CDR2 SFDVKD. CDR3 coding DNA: TGTGCCTCCAGTGAAGGGAGTTTCAATCAGCCCCAGCATTTT. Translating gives CASSEGSFNQPQHF.

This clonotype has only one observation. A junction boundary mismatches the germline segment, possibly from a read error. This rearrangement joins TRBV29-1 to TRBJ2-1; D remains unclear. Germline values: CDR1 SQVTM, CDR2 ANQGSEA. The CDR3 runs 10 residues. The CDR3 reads CSVEGNEHFF. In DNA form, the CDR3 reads TGCAGCGTTGAGGGCAACGAGCACTTCTTC.

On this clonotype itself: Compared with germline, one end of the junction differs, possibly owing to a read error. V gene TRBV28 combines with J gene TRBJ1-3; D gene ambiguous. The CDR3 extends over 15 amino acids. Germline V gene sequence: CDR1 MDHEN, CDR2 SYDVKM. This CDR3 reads CVSSTPRMAGNTIYF. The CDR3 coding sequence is TGTGTCAGCAGTACCCCGAGGATGGCAGGAAACACCATATATTTT.

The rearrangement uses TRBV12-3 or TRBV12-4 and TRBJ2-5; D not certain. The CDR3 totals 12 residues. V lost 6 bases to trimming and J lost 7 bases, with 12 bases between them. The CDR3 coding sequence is TGTGCCAGCAGCCCCGTGGCAGTGACCCAGTACTTC. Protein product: CASSPVAVTQYF.

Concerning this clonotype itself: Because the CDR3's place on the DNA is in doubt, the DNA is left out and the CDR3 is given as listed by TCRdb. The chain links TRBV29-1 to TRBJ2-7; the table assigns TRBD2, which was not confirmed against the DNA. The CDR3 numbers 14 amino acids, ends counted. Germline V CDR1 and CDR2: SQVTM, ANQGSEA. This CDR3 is CSVAGGSAYYEQHF.

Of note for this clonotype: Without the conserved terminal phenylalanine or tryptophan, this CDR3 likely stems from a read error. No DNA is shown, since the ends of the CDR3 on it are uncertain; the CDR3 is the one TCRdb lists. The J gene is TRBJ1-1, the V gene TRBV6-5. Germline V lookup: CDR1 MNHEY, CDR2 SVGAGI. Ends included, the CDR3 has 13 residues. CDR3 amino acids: CVSSFTPNTEVFS.

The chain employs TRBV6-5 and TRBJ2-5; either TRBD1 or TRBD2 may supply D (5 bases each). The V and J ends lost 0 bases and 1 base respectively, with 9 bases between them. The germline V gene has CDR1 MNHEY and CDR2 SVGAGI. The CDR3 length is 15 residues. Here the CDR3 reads CASSYSRDGQETQYF. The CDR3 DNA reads TGTGCCAGCAGTTACTCGAGGGACGGCCAAGAGACCCAGTACTTC.

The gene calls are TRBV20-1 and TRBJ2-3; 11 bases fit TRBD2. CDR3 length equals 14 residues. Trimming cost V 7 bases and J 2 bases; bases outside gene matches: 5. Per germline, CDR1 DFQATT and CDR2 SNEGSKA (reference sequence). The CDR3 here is CSVHSGRATDTQYF. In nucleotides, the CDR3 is TGCAGTGTTCATAGCGGGAGGGCCACAGATACGCAGTATTTT.

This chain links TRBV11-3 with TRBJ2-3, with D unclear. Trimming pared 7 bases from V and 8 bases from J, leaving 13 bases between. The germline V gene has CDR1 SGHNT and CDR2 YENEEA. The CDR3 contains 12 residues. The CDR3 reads CASNHPLGTQYF. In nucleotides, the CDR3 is TGTGCCAGCAACCACCCCCTGGGTACGCAGTATTTT.

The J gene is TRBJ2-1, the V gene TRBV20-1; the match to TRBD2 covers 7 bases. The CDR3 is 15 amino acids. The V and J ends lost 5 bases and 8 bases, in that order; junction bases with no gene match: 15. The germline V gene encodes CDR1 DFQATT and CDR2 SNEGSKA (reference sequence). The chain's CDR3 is CSARPGTTGIDEQFF. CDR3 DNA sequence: TGCAGTGCTCGACCCGGGACTACTGGGATAGATGAGCAGTTCTTC.

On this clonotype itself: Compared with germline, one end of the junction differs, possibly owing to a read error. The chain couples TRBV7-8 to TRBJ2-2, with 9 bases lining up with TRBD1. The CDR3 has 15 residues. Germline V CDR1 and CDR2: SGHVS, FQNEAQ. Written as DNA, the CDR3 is TGTGCCAGCAGCTACAGAAGACCTGGGGACAGGGAGCTGTTCTTT. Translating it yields CASSYRRPGDRELFF.

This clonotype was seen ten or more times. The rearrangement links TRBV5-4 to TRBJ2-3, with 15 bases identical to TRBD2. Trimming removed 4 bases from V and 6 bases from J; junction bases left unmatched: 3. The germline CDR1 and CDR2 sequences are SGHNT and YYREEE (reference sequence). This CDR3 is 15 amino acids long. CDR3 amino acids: CASSRGTSGRDTQYF. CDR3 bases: TGTGCCAGCAGCCGAGGGACTAGCGGGAGGGATACGCAGTATTTT.

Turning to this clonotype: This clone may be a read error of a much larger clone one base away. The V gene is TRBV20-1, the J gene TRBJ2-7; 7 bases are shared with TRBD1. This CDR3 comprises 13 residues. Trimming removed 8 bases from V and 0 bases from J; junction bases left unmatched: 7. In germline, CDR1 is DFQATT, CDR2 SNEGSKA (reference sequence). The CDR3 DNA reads TGCAGTACAAACCGGGACAGCTCCTACGAGCAGTACTTC. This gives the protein CSTNRDSSYEQYF.

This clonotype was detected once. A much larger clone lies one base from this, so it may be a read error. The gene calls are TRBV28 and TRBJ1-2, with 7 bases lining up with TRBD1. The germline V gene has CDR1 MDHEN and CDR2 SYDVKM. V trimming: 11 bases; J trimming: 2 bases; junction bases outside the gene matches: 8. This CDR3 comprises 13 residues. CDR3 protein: CAGTPGQNYGYTF. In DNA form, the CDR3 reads TGTGCCGGCACCCCGGGACAGAACTATGGCTACACCTTC.

CDR3 DNA: TGTGCCAGTAGACAGTATAGCAATCAGCCCCAGCATTTT. Its protein is CASRQYSNQPQHF. This chain links TRBV12-3 or TRBV12-4 with TRBJ1-5, with a tentative D call TRBD1 (5 bases). This CDR3 has 13 residues. V lost 9 bases and J 0 bases, leaving 9 bases between the germline ends.

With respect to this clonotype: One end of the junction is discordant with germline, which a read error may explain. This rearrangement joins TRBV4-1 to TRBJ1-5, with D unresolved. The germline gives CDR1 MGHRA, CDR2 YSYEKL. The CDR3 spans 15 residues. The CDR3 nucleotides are TGCCCCAGCAGCCAAGATCATAGGGCTGGTCAACCCCAGCATTTT. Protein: CPSSQDHRAGQPQHF.